Below are 25 T cell receptor beta chains sequenced from a single sample in a study of control samples from healthy donors and cancer patients. Data came from immunoSEQ multiplex PCR; TCRdb stores just in-frame clones and leaves some out. The table lists 130,000 to 150,000 clones, 89% of them singletons. Sequencing was performed on blood. The receptor source for this set is a man aged 30 to 45 in good health.

CDR3 DNA sequence: TGTGCCAGCGCCCCGGGTGTGCTAGCGGGAGGGTATACGCAGTATTTT. This encodes CASAPGVLAGGYTQYF. The chain joins TRBV7-3 to TRBJ2-3, with 12 bases aligning to TRBD2. Trimming removed 8 bases from V and 7 bases from J; junction bases left unmatched: 13. Germline V gives CDR1 SGHTA, CDR2 FQGTGA. The CDR3 length is 16 residues.

On this clone itself: This sample includes further DNA sequences coding for the same CDR3. The CDR3 DNA reads as TGTGCCAGCAGCGTAGCAGCGGGAGGGCCCTACGAGCAGTACTTC. This codes for CASSVAAGGPYEQYF. The chain carries TRBV9 and TRBJ2-7, with TRBD2 identical over 10 bases. This CDR3 has 15 amino acids. Germline trimming cut 0 bases from V and 2 bases from J; bases unmatched to any gene: 2. Germline loops: CDR1 SGDLS, CDR2 YYNGEE.

The chain is built from TRBV5-8 and TRBJ1-2; perhaps TRBD1 as D (6 bases). V lost 2 bases, J lost 6 bases, and 14 bases lay in between. Germline V lookup: CDR1 SGHTS, CDR2 YDEGEE. The CDR3 contains 14 residues. Written as DNA, the CDR3 is TGTGCCAGCAGCTTTGGGACACCCCTCGATGGCTACACCTTC. This codes for CASSFGTPLDGYTF. The full variable domain, its missing parts supplied by reference TRBV5-8 and TRBJ1-2, is EAGVTQSPTHLIKTRGQQATLRCSPISGHTSVYWYQQALGLGLQFLLWYDEGEERNRGNFPPRFSGRQFPNYSSELNVNALELEDSALYLCASSFGTPLDGYTFGSGTRLTVV.

V and J are TRBV6-2 or TRBV6-3 and TRBJ1-5; D gene uncertain. This CDR3 contains 17 residues. CDR1 and CDR2 (germline): MNHEY, SVGEGT. V lost 2 bases and J lost 6, with 20 bases in between. DNA of the CDR3: TGTGCCAGCAGTTACCCGGCATACTCAGGAGGGAGTCAGCCCCAGCATTTT. It specifies CASSYPAYSGGSQPQHF.

This chain links TRBV5-4 with TRBJ1-4, with D possibly matching TRBD1 (5 bases). V was clipped by 0 bases and J by 4 bases, with 16 bases between them. Germline CDR1 is SGHNT and CDR2 is YYREEE (reference sequence). CDR3 size: 17 residues. The CDR3 is CASSLGGTGQLNEKLFF. The CDR3 bases are TGTGCCAGCAGCTTGGGGGGGACGGGGCAGCTTAATGAAAAACTGTTTTTT.

The J gene is TRBJ2-3, the V gene TRBV9, with D uncertain. This CDR3 contains 14 residues. V dropped 2 bases and J dropped 4 bases, with 11 bases sitting between them. Germline CDR1 is SGDLS and CDR2 is YYNGEE. The CDR3, as DNA: TGTGCCAGCAGCGTCCGGCTCCCCCCAGATACGCAGTATTTT. Translation: CASSVRLPPDTQYF.

With respect to this clone: One end of the junction varies from germline; a read error may be responsible. The gene calls are TRBV6-1 and TRBJ2-7; 7 bases align to TRBD2. CDR1 is MNHNS and CDR2 is SASEGT in the germline V gene. The CDR3 runs to 15 residues. The CDR3: CASSEAGGSSYKQYF. In DNA, the CDR3 is TGTGCCAGCAGTGAAGCCGGCGGGAGCTCCTACAAGCAGTACTTC.

This chain links TRBV3-1 (or the pseudogene TRBV3-2) with TRBJ2-7, with TRBD1 matching over 8 bases. Trimming at V came to 0 bases and at J to 12 bases, leaving 4 bases not matched to a gene. Germline values: CDR1 LGHDT, CDR2 YNNKEL (reference sequence). The CDR3 totals 12 residues. The CDR3 coding sequence is TGTGCCAGCAGCCAAGACAGGACAGGGTGGTACTTC. Amino acids: CASSQDRTGWYF.

V is TRBV6-2 or TRBV6-3 and J is TRBJ1-5; 10 bases agree with TRBD1. The CDR3 contains 15 residues. J lost 6 bases, V lost 6 bases, and 8 bases had no gene match. CDR1 and CDR2 from the germline V gene are MNHEY and SVGEGT. The CDR3 region is CASSPRGQGGQPQHF. The CDR3 bases are TGTGCCAGCAGCCCTCGAGGACAGGGGGGTCAGCCCCAGCATTTT.

The chain combines TRBV7-2 with TRBJ2-3, with D possibly matching TRBD1 (6 bases). Germline assignment: CDR1 SGHTA and CDR2 FQGNSA. Trimming took 4 bases from V and 6 from J, leaving 8 bases between them. CDR3 length equals 12 residues. Here the CDR3 DNA reads TGTGCCAGCAGCTCCCAGGGGGATACGCAGTATTTT. Translation gives CASSSQGDTQYF.

The J gene is TRBJ2-2, the V gene TRBV27; D is unclear. V was clipped by 7 bases and J by 6 bases, with 9 bases between them. The CDR3 consists of 12 residues. CDR1 MNHEY and CDR2 SMNVEV come from the germline V gene (reference sequence). The DNA of the CDR3 is TGTGCCAGCACACGGGTACCCGGGGAGCTGTTTTTT. It specifies CASTRVPGELFF.

The V call is TRBV27, the J call TRBJ1-4; perhaps TRBD1 as D (6 bases). V gave up 4 bases and J gave up 4 bases, with 25 bases separating them. The CDR3 spans 19 residues. Germline V gene data show CDR1 as MNHEY and CDR2 as SMNVEV (reference sequence). The CDR3 nucleotides are TGTGCCAGCAGTTCCAAAGGGGGGGGTTCCCGAAAACTTAATGAAAAACTGTTTTTT. Residues: CASSSKGGGSRKLNEKLFF. Drawing the rest from reference TRBV27 and TRBJ1-4, the complete variable domain is EAQVTQNPRYLITVTGKKLTVTCSQNMNHEYMSWYRQDPGLGLRQIYYSMNVEVTDKGDVPEGYKVSRKEKRNFPLILESPSPNQTSLYFCASSSKGGGSRKLNEKLFFGSGTQLSVL.

This chain joins TRBV7-8 and TRBJ1-5; the match to TRBD1 covers 8 bases. The V gene's germline CDR1 is SGHVS and CDR2 FQNEAQ. Trimming removed 5 bases from V and 7 bases from J; junction bases left unmatched: 7. This CDR3 contains 14 residues. The CDR3 loop reads CASSIDRGRQPQHF. CDR3 coding DNA: TGTGCCAGCAGCATCGACAGGGGACGGCAGCCCCAGCATTTT.

The rearrangement links TRBV6-5 to TRBJ2-2, with D tentatively TRBD1 (6 bases). CDR3 size: 13 residues. CDR1 is MNHEY and CDR2 is SVGAGI in the germline V gene. The V end was cut by 6 bases, the J end by 5 bases, with 10 bases between. CDR3 in DNA: TGTGCCAGCAGGCAGGGGTTGACCGGGGAGCTGTTTTTT. Protein: CASRQGLTGELFF.

The V and J genes are TRBV4-3 and TRBJ2-5, with 9 bases lining up with TRBD1. The CDR3 sequence is 13 residues long. Germline assignment: CDR1 LGHNA and CDR2 YSLEER. V gave up 4 bases and J gave up 5 bases; unmatched junction bases: 2. The CDR3 DNA reads TGCGCCAGCAGCCTCGGACAGGGGGAGACCCAGTACTTC. It yields the protein CASSLGQGETQYF.

For the CDR3, the DNA is TGCGCCAGCACAGATTTAGCGGGAGCTTACGGCGGGGAGCTGTTTTTT. Translating gives CASTDLAGAYGGELFF. The chain combines TRBV5-1 with TRBJ2-2; 9 bases line up with TRBD2. The CDR3 loop spans 16 amino acids. Losses at the gene ends were 6 bases for V and 7 bases for J; bases not matched to a gene: 13. CDR1 SGHRS and CDR2 YFSETQ come from the germline V gene.

The chain joins TRBV5-4 to TRBJ1-2, with D possibly being TRBD1 (6 bases). The germline gives CDR1 SGHNT, CDR2 YYREEE (reference sequence). Trimming cost V 4 bases and J 4 bases, with 17 bases left between them. CDR3 length: 15 amino acids. CDR3 bases: TGTGCCAGCAGCAACAGGGTCTCGCAGGCCTATGGCTACACCTTC. Its protein product is CASSNRVSQAYGYTF.

The CDR3 here is CANHNNEQFF. The CDR3 DNA sequence: TGTGCCAACCACAACAATGAGCAGTTCTTC. The gene calls are TRBV19 and TRBJ2-1; D call uncertain. The V gene's germline CDR1 is LNHDA and CDR2 SQIVND (reference sequence). V gave up 10 bases and J gave up 5 bases, with 6 bases separating them. This CDR3 has 10 residues.

J is TRBJ1-3 and V is TRBV30, with D unclear. V was clipped by 4 bases and J by 3 bases, with 13 bases between them. This CDR3 spans 14 amino acids. From germline, CDR1 is GTSNPN and CDR2 SVGIG (reference sequence). CDR3 DNA sequence: TGTGCCTGGACCCCGTTACGGTTTGGAAACACCATATATTTT. Residues: CAWTPLRFGNTIYF.

This clone was seen only a few times. This chain connects TRBV9 to TRBJ2-7, with D tentatively TRBD1 or TRBD2 (5 bases each). The length of the CDR3 is 14 residues. The V gene's germline CDR1 is SGDLS and CDR2 YYNGEE. V was trimmed by 1 base and J by 3 bases, leaving 11 bases between them. This CDR3 reads CASSVRDGNYEQYF. CDR3 bases: TGTGCCAGCAGCGTACGGGACGGCAACTACGAGCAGTACTTC.

The rearrangement uses TRBV7-6 and TRBJ2-7; 10 nucleotides align to TRBD1. V shed 5 bases, J shed 12 bases, and the junction held 22 bases outside the gene matches. The CDR3 spans 17 residues. Per germline, CDR1 SGHVS and CDR2 FNYEAQ. CDR3 nucleotides: TGTGCCAGCAGCCAGGCCCCCCCAGGGGACAGGGGTTATTATCTGTACTTC. Its protein is CASSQAPPGDRGYYLYF.

Comments on this clone: Other nucleotide sequences in the sample specify the same CDR3. The chain employs TRBV2 and TRBJ2-3, with a possible D match to TRBD2 (5 bases). CDR1 and CDR2 (germline): SNHLY, FYNNEI. The CDR3 runs 13 residues. V was shortened by 3 bases and J by 3 bases, with 7 bases between the two germline ends. The CDR3 bases are TGTGCCAGCAGTGAGGCGGGTACAGATACGCAGTATTTT. Its translation is CASSEAGTDTQYF.

V and J are TRBV4-3 and TRBJ2-5; D is undetermined. V lost 0 bases, J lost 3 bases, and 11 bases lay in between. Germline V CDR1 and CDR2: LGHNA, YSLEER. The CDR3 runs to 15 residues. This CDR3 is CASSQESAEEETQYF. The CDR3 nucleotides read TGCGCCAGCAGCCAAGAATCGGCAGAGGAAGAGACCCAGTACTTC.

The chain employs TRBV28 and TRBJ2-7; D gene ambiguous. Trimming shortened V by 5 bases and J by 5 bases, and 10 bases separated the two germline ends. From germline, CDR1 is MDHEN and CDR2 SYDVKM. The CDR3 consists of 12 residues. The CDR3 loop is CASSQRVNEQYF. DNA for the CDR3: TGTGCCAGCAGTCAAAGGGTGAACGAGCAGTACTTC. Together with reference TRBV28 and TRBJ2-7, the CDR3 gives the full variable domain: DVKVTQSSRYLVKRTGEKVFLECVQDMDHENMFWYRQDPGLGLRLIYFSYDVKMKEKGDIPEGYSVSREKKERFSLILESASTNQTSMYLCASSQRVNEQYFGPGTRLTVT.

The V gene is TRBV13, the J gene TRBJ2-5; D uncertain. The CDR3 totals 13 residues. From germline, CDR1 is PRHDT and CDR2 FYEKMQ (reference sequence). V was clipped by 1 base and J by 1 base, with 4 bases between them. The CDR3 loop reads CASSLEGQETQYF. In nucleotides, the CDR3 is TGTGCCAGCAGCTTAGAGGGCCAAGAGACCCAGTACTTC.